The 3 T cell receptor beta chains below come from one sample, sequenced in a study of T cells in Graves' hyperthyroidism and ophthalmopathy. TCR beta CDR3 regions were amplified from RNA transcripts. TCR CDR3 underwent first-round RT-PCR with the HTBI primer set. MiXCR, run by TCRdb on the multiplex PCR reads, gives a single entry per CDR3 protein. The sample carries more than 500,000 distinct CDR3 sequences, 14% recorded once. The sequenced sample was blood. These receptors were obtained from a woman aged 40 to 50 with Graves' hyperthyroidism.

In this sample, this clonotype turned up a few times. The chain has TRBV27 and TRBJ2-7, with D possibly matching TRBD1 (5 bases). Trimming cost V 2 bases and J 2 bases, with 16 bases left between them. The CDR3 extends over 16 amino acids. Looked up from germline, CDR1 is MNHEY and CDR2 is SMNVEV (reference sequence). CDR3 residues: CASSLRAPGQTYEQYF. The CDR3 coding sequence is TGTGCCAGCAGTTTAAGGGCCCCCGGACAAACCTACGAGCAGTACTTC.

This clonotype was observed at least ten times. The chain employs TRBV12-3 or TRBV12-4 and TRBJ1-5, with D possibly being TRBD1 (5 bases). V gave up 1 base and J gave up 1 base, with 14 bases separating them. This CDR3 spans 17 amino acids. As DNA, the CDR3 is TGTGCCAGCAGTTTAGTTGTGGGGGTGTGGAGCAATCAGCCCCAGCATTTT. Translating gives CASSLVVGVWSNQPQHF.

V is TRBV11-2 and J is TRBJ2-3; TRBD2 matches at 7 bases. Germline assignment: CDR1 SGHAT and CDR2 FQNNGV. The V and J ends lost 1 base and 0 bases, in that order; junction bases with no gene match: 7. The CDR3 consists of 17 residues. This CDR3 is CASSLGGGDGSTDTQYF. The CDR3 DNA reads as TGTGCCAGCAGCTTAGGGGGGGGGGACGGAAGCACAGATACGCAGTATTTT.